This T cell receptor (beta chain) was retrieved from a study of shared clonotypes between healthy human individuals. General study findings and limits: Rarefaction demonstrated incomplete sorted-subset sequencing despite large depth.

This CDR3 has 15 residues. In germline, CDR1 is SGDLS, CDR2 YYNGEE. V lost 0 bases and J lost 9; bases outside the gene matches: 6. To note about this clone: The antigen is unknown. Other nucleotide sequences in the sample specify the same CDR3.

The assay was immunoSEQ multiplex PCR, and TCRdb's table has in-frame clones only and misses some. The data show some 2 million clones, over 85% seen once. The source material was naive CD4+ T cells sorted from blood. Stated subset: CD45RA+ positively selected. This TCR derives from a man younger than 35 in good health. This chain connects TRBV9 to TRBJ2-1; 10 nucleotides align to TRBD2. For the CDR3, the DNA is TGTGCCAGCAGCGTAGGTCTAGCGGGAGTATCTGAGCAGTTCTTC. This sequence encodes CASSVGLAGVSEQFF.